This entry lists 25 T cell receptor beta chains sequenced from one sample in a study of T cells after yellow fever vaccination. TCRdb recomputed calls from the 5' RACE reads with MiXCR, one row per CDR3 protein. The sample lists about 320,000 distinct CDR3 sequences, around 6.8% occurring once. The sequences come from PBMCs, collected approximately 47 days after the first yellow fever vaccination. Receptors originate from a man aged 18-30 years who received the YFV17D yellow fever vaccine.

DNA for the CDR3: TGTGCCAGCAGTGCCAGCGGGGGTTCCACAGATACGCAGCATTTT. Translating it yields CASSASGGSTDTQHF. The rearrangement links TRBV6-4 to TRBJ2-3; a possible D gene is TRBD1 (5 bases). The J call may be incorrect, as the DNA end agrees better with TRBJ1-5. The CDR3 loop spans 15 amino acids. Germline V gene sequence: CDR1 MRHNA, CDR2 SNTAGT.

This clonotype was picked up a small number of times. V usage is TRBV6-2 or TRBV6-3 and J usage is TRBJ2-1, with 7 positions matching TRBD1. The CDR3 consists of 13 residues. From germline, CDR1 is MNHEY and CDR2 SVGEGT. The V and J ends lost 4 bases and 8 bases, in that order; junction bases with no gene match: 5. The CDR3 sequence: CASSSVTGDEQFF. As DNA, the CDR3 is TGTGCCAGCAGTTCAGTCACAGGGGATGAGCAGTTCTTC.

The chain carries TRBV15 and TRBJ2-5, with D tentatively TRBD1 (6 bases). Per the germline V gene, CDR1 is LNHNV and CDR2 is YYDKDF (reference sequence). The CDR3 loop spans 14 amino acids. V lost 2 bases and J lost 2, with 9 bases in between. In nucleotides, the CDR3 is TGTGCCACCAGCAGAACCGGGACACAAGAGACCCAGTACTTC. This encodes CATSRTGTQETQYF.

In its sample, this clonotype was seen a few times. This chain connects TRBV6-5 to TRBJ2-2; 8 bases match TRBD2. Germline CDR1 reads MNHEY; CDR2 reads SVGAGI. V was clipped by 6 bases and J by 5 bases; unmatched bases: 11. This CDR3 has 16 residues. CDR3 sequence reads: CASSPLERGRTGELFF. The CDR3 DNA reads TGTGCCAGCAGCCCACTCGAGCGGGGGCGGACCGGGGAGCTGTTTTTT.

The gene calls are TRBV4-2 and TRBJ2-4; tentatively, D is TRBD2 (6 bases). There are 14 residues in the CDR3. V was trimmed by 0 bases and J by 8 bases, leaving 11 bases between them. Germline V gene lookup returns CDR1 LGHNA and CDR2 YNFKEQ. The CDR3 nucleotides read TGTGCCAGCAGCCAAGATCGGGAGTGGGACATTCAGTACTTC. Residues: CASSQDREWDIQYF.

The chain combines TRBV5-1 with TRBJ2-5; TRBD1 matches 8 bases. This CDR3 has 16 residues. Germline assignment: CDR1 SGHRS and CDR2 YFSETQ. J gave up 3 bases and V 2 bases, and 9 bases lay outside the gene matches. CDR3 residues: CASSFIPTGVEETQYF. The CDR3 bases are TGCGCCAGCAGCTTCATACCGACAGGGGTTGAAGAGACCCAGTACTTC.

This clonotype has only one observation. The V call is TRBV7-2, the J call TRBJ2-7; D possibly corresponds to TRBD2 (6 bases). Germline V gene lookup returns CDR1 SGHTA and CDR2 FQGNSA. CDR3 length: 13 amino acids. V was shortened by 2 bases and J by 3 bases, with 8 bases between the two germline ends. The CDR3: CASSLLGGYEQYV. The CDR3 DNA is TGTGCCAGCAGCTTATTGGGGGGCTACGAGCAGTACGTC.

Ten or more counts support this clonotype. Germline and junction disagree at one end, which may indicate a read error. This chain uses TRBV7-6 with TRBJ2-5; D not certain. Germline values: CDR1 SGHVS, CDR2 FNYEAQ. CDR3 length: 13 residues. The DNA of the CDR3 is TGTGCCAGCAGCTCGATACCCCAAGAGTCCCAGTACTTC. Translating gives CASSSIPQESQYF.

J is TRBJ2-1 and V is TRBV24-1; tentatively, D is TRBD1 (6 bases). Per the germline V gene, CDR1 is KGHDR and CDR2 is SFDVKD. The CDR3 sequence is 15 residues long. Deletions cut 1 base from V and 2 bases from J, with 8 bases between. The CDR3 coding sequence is TGTGCCACCAGTGATTTTGGACAGACCTACAATGAGCAGTTCTTC. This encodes CATSDFGQTYNEQFF.

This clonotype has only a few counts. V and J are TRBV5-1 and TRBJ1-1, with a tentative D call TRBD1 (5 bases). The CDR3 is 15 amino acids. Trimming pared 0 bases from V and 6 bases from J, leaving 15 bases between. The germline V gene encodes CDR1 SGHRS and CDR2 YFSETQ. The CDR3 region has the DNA TGCGCCAGCAGCTTGGGGGGACCAAGGTTCTCTGAAGCTTTCTTT. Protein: CASSLGGPRFSEAFF.

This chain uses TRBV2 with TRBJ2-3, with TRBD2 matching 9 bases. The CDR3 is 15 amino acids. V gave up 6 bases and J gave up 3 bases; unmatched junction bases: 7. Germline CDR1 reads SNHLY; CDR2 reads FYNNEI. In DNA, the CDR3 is TGTGCCAGCAGGGGTATAGCGGGGGAGACAGATACGCAGTATTTT. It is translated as CASRGIAGETDTQYF.

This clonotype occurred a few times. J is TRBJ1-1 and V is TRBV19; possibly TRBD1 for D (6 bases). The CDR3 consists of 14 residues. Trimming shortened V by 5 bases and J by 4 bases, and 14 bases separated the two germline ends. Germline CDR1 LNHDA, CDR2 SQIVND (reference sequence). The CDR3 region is CASSLGALGTEAFF. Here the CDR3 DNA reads TGTGCCAGTAGTCTGGGGGCTCTCGGCACTGAAGCTTTCTTT. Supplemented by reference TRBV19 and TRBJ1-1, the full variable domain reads DGGITQSPKYLFRKEGQNVTLSCEQNLNHDAMYWYRQDPGQGLRLIYYSQIVNDFQKGDIAEGYSVSREKKESFPLTVTSAQKNPTAFYLCASSLGALGTEAFFGQGTRLTVV.

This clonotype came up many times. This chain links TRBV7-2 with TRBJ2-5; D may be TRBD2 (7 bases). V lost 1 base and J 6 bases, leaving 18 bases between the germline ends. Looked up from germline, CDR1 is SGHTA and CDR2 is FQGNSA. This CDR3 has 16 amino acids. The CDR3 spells CASSLDWGGRSKTQYF. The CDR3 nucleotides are TGTGCCAGCAGCTTAGATTGGGGGGGGCGCTCAAAGACCCAGTACTTC.

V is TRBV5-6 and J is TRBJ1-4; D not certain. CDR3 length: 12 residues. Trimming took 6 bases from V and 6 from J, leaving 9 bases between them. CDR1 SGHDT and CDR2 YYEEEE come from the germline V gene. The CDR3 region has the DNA TGTGCCAGCAATGGCGGCGATGAAAAACTGTTTTTT. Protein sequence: CASNGGDEKLFF.

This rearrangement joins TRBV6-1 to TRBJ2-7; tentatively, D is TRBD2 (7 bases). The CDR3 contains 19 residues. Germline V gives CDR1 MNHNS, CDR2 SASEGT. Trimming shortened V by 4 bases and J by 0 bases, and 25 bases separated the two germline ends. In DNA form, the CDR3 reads TGTGCCAGCAGTGGGGGGGGCGGGAAGCCCGCCTACTTCTCCTACGAGCAGTACTTC. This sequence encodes CASSGGGGKPAYFSYEQYF.

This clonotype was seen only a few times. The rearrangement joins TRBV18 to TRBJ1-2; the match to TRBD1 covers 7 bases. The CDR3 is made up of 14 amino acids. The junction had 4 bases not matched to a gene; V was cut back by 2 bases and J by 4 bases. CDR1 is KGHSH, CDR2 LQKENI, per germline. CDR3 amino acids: CASSPDRVPYGYTF. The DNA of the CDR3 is TGTGCCAGCTCACCAGACAGGGTACCCTATGGCTACACCTTC. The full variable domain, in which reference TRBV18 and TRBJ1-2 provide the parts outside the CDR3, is NAGVMQNPRHLVRRRGQEARLRCSPMKGHSHVYWYRQLPEEGLKFMVYLQKENIIDESGMPKERFSAEFPKEGPSILRIQQVVRGDSAAYFCASSPDRVPYGYTFGSGTRLTVV.

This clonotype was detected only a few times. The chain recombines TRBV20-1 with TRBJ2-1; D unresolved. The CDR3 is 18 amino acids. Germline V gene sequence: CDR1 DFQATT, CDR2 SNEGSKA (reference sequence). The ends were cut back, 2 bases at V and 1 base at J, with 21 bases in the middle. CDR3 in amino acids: CSARTLVGLGWSYNEQFF. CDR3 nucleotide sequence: TGCAGTGCTAGAACCCTAGTCGGTCTAGGTTGGTCCTACAATGAGCAGTTCTTC.

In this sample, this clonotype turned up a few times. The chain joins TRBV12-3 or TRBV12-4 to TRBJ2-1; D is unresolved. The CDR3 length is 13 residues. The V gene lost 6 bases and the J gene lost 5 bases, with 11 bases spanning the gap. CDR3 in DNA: TGTGCCAGCAGCCACTTACTTAACAATGAGCAGTTCTTC. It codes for CASSHLLNNEQFF.

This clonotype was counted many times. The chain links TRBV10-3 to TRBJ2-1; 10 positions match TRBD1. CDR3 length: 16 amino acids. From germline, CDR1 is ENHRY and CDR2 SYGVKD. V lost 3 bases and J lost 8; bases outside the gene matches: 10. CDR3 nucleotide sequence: TGTGCCATCAGTGATTGGAGGGGACAGGGGAGCGATGAGCAGTTCTTC. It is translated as CAISDWRGQGSDEQFF.

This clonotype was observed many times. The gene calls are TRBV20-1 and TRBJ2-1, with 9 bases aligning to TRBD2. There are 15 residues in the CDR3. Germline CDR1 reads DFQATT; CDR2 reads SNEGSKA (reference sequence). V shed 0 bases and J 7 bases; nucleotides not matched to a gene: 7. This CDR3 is CSARDPWRGGNEQFF. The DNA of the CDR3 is TGCAGTGCTAGAGATCCTTGGCGGGGGGGGAATGAGCAGTTCTTC.

The DNA for the CDR3 is TGTGCCATCAGTGAGTCTATCTCTGGGGCCAACGTCCTGACTTTC. It yields the protein CAISESISGANVLTF. The chain is built from TRBV10-3 and TRBJ2-6, with D unresolved. The germline V and J ends were trimmed by 0 bases and 0 bases, with 3 bases remaining between them. CDR1 and CDR2 (germline): ENHRY, SYGVKD. This CDR3 has 15 amino acids.

This CDR3 is CASSAIGGGETQYF. The CDR3 nucleotides read TGTGCCAGCAGCGCCATTGGGGGGGGGGAGACCCAGTACTTC. The chain joins TRBV7-2 to TRBJ2-5; 7 bases are shared with TRBD2. V shed 5 bases, J shed 5 bases, and the junction held 8 bases outside the gene matches. CDR1 and CDR2 (germline): SGHTA, FQGNSA. This CDR3 has 14 residues.

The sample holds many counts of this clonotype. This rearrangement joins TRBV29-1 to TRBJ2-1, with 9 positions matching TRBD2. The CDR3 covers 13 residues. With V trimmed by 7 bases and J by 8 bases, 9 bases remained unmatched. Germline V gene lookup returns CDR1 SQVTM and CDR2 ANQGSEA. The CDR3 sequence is CSAYSGGDDEQFF. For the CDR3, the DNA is TGCAGCGCTTATAGCGGGGGCGACGATGAGCAGTTCTTC.

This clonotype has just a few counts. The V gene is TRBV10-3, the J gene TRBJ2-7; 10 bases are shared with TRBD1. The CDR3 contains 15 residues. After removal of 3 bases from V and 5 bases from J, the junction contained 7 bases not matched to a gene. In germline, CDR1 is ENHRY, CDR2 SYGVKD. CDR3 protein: CAISEPGQGHHEQYF. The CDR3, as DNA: TGTGCCATCAGTGAACCGGGACAGGGGCACCACGAGCAGTACTTC.

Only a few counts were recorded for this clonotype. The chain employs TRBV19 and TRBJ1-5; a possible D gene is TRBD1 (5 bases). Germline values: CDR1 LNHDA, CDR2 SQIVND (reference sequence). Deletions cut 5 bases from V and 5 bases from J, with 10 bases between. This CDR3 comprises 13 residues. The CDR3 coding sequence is TGTGCCAGTAGTCCCGGGACGTATCAGCCCCAGCATTTT. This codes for CASSPGTYQPQHF.